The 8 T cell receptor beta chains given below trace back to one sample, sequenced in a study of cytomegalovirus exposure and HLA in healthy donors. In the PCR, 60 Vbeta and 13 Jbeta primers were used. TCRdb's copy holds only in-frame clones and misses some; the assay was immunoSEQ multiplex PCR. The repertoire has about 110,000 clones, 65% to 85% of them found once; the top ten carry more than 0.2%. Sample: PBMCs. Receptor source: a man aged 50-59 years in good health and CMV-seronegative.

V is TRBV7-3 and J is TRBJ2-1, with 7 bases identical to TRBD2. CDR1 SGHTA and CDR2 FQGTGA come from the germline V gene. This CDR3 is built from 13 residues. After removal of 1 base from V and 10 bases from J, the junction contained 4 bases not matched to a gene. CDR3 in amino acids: CASSLRRGGEQFF. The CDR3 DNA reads TGTGCCAGCAGCTTAAGAAGGGGAGGGGAGCAGTTCTTC.

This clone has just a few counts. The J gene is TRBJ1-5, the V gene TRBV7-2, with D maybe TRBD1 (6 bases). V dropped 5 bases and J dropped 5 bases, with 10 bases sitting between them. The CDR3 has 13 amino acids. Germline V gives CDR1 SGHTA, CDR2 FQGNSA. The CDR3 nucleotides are TGTGCCAGCAGCGACGGACAGCATCAGCCCCAGCATTTT. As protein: CASSDGQHQPQHF. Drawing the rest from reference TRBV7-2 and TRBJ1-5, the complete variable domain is GAGVSQSPSNKVTEKGKDVELRCDPISGHTALYWYRQSLGQGLEFLIYFQGNSAPDKSGLPSDRFSAERTGGSVSTLTIQRTQQEDSAVYLCASSDGQHQPQHFGDGTRLSIL.

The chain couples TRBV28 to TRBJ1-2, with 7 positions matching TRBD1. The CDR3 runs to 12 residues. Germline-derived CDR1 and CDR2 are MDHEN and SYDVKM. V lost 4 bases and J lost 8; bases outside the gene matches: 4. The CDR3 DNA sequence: TGTGCCAGCAGTTCGACAGGGAGAGGCTACACCTTC. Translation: CASSSTGRGYTF.

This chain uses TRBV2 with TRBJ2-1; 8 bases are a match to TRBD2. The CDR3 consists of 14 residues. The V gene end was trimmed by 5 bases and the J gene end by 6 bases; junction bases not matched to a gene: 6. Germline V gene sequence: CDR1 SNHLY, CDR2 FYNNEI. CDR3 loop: CASSLAGTPNEQFF. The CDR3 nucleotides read TGTGCCAGCAGTTTAGCGGGAACGCCCAATGAGCAGTTCTTC. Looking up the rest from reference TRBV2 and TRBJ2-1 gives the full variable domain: EPEVTQTPSHQVTQMGQEVILRCVPISNHLYFYWYRQILGQKVEFLVSFYNNEISEKSEIFDDQFSVERPDGSNFTLKIRSTKLEDSAMYFCASSLAGTPNEQFFGPGTRLTVL.

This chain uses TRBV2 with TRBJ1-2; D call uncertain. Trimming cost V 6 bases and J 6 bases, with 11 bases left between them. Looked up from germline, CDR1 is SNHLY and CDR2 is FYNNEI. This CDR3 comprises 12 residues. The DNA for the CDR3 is TGTGCCAGCAGCGCCCGGGGAAATGGCTACACCTTC. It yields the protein CASSARGNGYTF.

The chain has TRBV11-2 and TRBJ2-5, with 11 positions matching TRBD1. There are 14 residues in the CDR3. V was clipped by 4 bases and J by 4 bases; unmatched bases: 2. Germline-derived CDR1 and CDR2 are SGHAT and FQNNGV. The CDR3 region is CASSSGQGAETQYF. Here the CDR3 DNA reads TGTGCCAGCAGCTCCGGACAGGGGGCAGAGACCCAGTACTTC.

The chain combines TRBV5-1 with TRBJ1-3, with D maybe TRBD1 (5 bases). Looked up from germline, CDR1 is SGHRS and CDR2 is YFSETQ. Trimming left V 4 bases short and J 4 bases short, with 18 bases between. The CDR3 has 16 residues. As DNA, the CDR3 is TGCGCCAGCAGCCTGGGACCGCGGCTTGCAGGAAACACCATATATTTT. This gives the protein CASSLGPRLAGNTIYF.

CDR3 sequence: CASSLAWGGNLDYEQYF. The CDR3 region has the DNA TGTGCCAGCAGCCTCGCCTGGGGCGGCAACCTAGACTACGAGCAGTACTTC. This rearrangement joins TRBV7-9 to TRBJ2-7, with a possible D match to TRBD1 (5 bases). Per the germline V gene, CDR1 is SEHNR and CDR2 is FQNEAQ (reference sequence). CDR3 size: 17 residues. Trimming cost V 5 bases and J 3 bases, with 23 bases left between them.